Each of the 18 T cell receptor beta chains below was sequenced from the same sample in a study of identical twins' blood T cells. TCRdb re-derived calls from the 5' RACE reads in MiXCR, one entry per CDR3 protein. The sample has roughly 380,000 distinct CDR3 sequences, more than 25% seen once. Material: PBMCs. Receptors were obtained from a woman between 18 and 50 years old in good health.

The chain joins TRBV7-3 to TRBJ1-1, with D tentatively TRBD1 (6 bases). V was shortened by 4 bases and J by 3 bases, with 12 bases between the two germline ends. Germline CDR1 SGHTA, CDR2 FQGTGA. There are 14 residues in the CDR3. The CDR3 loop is CASSSDSWDTEAFF. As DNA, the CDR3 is TGTGCCAGCAGCTCGGACAGTTGGGACACTGAAGCTTTCTTT.

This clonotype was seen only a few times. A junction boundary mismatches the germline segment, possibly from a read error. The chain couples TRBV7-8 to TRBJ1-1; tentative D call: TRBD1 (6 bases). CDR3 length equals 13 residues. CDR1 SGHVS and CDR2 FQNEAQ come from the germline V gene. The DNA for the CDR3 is TGTGCCAGCAGTTTAGGACAGTCACTCGAAGCTTTCTTT. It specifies CASSLGQSLEAFF.

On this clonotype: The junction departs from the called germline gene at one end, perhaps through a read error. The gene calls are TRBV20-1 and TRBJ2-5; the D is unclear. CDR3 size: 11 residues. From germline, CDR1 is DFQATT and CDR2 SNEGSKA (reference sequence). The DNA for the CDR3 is TGCAGTGGTCCAGACCAAGAGACCCGGTACTTC. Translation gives CSGPDQETRYF.

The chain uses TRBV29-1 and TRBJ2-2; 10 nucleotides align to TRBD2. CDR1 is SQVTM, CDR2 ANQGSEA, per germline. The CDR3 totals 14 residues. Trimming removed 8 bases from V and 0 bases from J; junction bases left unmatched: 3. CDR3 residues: CSSGLAANTGELFF. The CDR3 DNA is TGCAGCTCCGGACTAGCGGCGAACACCGGGGAGCTGTTTTTT.

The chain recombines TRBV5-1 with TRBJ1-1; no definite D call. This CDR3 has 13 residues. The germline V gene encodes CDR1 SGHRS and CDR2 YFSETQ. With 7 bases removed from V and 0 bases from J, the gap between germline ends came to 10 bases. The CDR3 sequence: CASAPQMNTEAFF. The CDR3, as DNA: TGCGCCAGCGCTCCACAGATGAACACTGAAGCTTTCTTT.

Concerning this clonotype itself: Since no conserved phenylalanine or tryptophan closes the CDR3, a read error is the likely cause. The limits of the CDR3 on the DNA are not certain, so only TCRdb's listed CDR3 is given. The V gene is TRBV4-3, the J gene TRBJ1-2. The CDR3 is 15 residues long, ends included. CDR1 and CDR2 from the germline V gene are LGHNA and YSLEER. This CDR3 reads CASSQDREPLYGYNL.

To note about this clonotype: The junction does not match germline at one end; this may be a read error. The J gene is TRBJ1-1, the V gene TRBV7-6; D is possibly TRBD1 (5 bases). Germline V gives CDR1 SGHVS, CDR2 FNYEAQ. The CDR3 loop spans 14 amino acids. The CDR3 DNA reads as TGTGCCAGCAGCTTAGGACCCGCAGGGACTGAAGTTTTCTTT. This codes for CASSLGPAGTEVFF.

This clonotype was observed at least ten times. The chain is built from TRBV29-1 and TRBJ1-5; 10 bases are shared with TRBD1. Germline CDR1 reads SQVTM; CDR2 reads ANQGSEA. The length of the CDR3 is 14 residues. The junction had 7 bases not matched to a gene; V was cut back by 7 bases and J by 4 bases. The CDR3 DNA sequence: TGCAGCGCCTCCCTGGGACAGGGGAATCAGCCCCAGCATTTT. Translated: CSASLGQGNQPQHF.

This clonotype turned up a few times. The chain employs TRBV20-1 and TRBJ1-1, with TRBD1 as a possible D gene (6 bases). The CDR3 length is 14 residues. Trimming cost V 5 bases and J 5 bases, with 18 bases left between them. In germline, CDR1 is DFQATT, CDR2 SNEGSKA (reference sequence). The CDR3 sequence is CSAPGGGGRTEAFF. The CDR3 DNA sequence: TGCAGTGCTCCTGGGGGGGGCGGACGGACTGAAGCTTTCTTT.

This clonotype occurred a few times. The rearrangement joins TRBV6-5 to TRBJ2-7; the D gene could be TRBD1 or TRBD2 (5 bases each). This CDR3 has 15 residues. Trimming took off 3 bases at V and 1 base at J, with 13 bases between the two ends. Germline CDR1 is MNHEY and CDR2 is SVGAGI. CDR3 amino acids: CASSYASGRSYEQYF. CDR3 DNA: TGTGCCAGCAGTTATGCGTCAGGGAGATCCTACGAGCAGTACTTC.

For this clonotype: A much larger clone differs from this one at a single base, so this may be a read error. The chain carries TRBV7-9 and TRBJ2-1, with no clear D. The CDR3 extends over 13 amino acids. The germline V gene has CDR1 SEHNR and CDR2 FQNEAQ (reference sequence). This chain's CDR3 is CASSLGAYNDQFF. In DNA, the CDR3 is TGTGCCAGCAGCTTAGGAGCCTACAATGATCAGTTCTTC.

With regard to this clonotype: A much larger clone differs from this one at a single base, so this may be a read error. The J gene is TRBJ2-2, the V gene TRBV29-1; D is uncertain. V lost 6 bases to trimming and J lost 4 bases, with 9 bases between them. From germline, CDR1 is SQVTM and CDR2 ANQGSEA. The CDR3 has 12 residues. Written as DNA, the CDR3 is TGCAGCGTCGAGGCAACCACCGGGGAGCTGTTTTTT. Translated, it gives CSVEATTGELFF.

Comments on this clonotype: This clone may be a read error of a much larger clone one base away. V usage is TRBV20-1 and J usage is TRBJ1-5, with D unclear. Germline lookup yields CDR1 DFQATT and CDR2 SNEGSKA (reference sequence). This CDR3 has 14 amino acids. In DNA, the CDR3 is TGCAGTGCTAGATCCCTCCCCTGGGCTGGGCCCCCGCATTTT. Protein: CSARSLPWAGPPHF.

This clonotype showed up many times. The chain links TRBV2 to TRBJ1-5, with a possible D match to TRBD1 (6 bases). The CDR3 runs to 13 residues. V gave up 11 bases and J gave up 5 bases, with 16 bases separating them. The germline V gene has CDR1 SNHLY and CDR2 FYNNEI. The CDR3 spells CASNRDIDQPQHF. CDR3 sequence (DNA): TGTGCCTCAAACCGGGACATAGATCAGCCCCAGCATTTT.

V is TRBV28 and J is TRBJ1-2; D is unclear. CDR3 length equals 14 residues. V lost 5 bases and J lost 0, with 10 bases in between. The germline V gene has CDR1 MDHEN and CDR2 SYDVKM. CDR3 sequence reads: CASSPASANYGYTF. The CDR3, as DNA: TGTGCCAGCAGTCCCGCATCCGCTAACTATGGCTACACCTTC.

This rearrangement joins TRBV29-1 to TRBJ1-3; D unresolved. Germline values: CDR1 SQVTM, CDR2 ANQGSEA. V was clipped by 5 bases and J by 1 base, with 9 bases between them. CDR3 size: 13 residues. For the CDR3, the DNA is TGCAGCGTTCCGGATCCTTCTGGAAACACCATATATTTT. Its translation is CSVPDPSGNTIYF.

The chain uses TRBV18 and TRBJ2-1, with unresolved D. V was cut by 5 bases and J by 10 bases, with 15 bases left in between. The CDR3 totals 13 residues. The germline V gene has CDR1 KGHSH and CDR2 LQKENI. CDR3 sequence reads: CASSSGRALEQFF. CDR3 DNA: TGTGCCAGCTCATCAGGCCGGGCGCTGGAGCAGTTCTTC.

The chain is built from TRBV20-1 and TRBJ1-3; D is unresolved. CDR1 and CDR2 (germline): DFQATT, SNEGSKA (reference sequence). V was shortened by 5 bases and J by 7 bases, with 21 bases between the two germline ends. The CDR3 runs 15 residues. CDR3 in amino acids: CSAEGEGLLGNTIYF. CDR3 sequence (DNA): TGCAGTGCTGAGGGCGAGGGCCTGTTGGGGAACACCATATATTTT.